This record covers a single TCR beta chain. The target antigen is unknown. The sample belongs to a study of cytomegalovirus exposure and HLA in healthy donors. Study-wide background: Of some 360 genotyped donors, around 76% clustered with self-reported Caucasian donors.

General study points: V- and J-gene trimming in TCR beta was tied to a missense DCLRE1C variant by an analysis performed later. TRBV6-2, TRBV6-3 and some other V segments were unresolvable in 87-base-pair reads.

The CDR3 runs 14 residues. Germline CDR1 MGHRA, CDR2 YSYEKL. The V end was cut by 4 bases, the J end by 3 bases, with 10 bases between. The PCR employed 60 Vbeta primers together with 13 Jbeta primers. As originally analysed: Later work found roughly 80 million unique TCR beta chains, with some 11 million shared. Data came from immunoSEQ multiplex PCR; TCRdb stores just in-frame clones and leaves some out. That table supplies the V and J calls and clone size; D and trimming were determined from the DNA. The sample carries approximately 32,000 clones, roughly three quarters recorded once. The sample comprised PBMCs. The chain links TRBV4-1 to TRBJ2-4, with a tentative D call TRBD1 (7 bases). This TCR was recovered from a woman in her twenties or thirties in good health and CMV-seropositive. CDR3 region: CASSPGGSKNIQYF. The DNA for the CDR3 is TGCGCCAGCAGCCCAGGGGGGAGCAAAAACATTCAGTACTTC.